The 13 T cell receptor beta chains below come from one sample, sequenced in a study of T cells of healthy individuals. TCRdb re-called the 5' RACE reads through MiXCR, storing one row per CDR3 protein. The sample includes 85,000 to 100,000 distinct CDR3 sequences, approximately 15% seen only once; the top ten take around 6.4%. The receptors were gathered from a human donor in good health.

This clonotype was observed a few times. V is TRBV24-1 and J is TRBJ2-2; D might be TRBD1 (6 bases). The CDR3 has 14 residues. V was clipped by 6 bases and J by 6 bases, with 13 bases between them. Germline V gene sequence: CDR1 KGHDR, CDR2 SFDVKD. The CDR3 nucleotides read TGTGCCACCAGTACAGGGAATGCCGCCGGGGAGCTGTTTTTT. It specifies CATSTGNAAGELFF.

The sample holds a few counts of this clonotype. This chain connects TRBV20-1 to TRBJ2-7; tentative D call: TRBD2 (6 bases). With 1 base removed from V and 2 bases from J, the gap between germline ends came to 9 bases. Germline assignment: CDR1 DFQATT and CDR2 SNEGSKA (reference sequence). The CDR3 runs 13 residues. CDR3: CSARAREAYEQYF. CDR3 DNA: TGCAGTGCTAGAGCCAGGGAGGCCTACGAGCAGTACTTC.

The chain links TRBV5-1 to TRBJ2-1, with D possibly TRBD2 on 6 matching bases. This CDR3 is 11 amino acids long. CDR1 SGHRS and CDR2 YFSETQ come from the germline V gene. With 3 bases removed from V and 9 bases from J, the gap between germline ends came to 7 bases. The CDR3 spells CASSYGGEQFF. As DNA, the CDR3 is TGCGCCAGCAGCTACGGGGGTGAGCAGTTCTTC.

This chain links TRBV6-5 with TRBJ1-6, with D hard to call. CDR1 is MNHEY, CDR2 SVGAGI, per germline. This CDR3 has 15 amino acids. The ends were cut back, 5 bases at V and 9 bases at J, with 17 bases in the middle. CDR3 coding DNA: TGTGCCAGCAGTACCTTAGGAGCCGCAGCTTCACCCCTCCACTTT. It translates to CASSTLGAAASPLHF.

The chain has TRBV12-3 or TRBV12-4 and TRBJ2-5, with D perhaps assigned TRBD1 or TRBD2 (5 bases each). Trimming shortened V by 7 bases and J by 1 base, and 22 bases separated the two germline ends. There are 17 residues in the CDR3. CDR3 sequence (DNA): TGTGCCAGCATCCACGCCTTCACCGGGACGGTCCAAGAGACCCAGTACTTC. This gives the protein CASIHAFTGTVQETQYF.

This clonotype turned up a few times. This chain uses TRBV28 with TRBJ2-4; tentative D call: TRBD2 (6 bases). Germline assignment: CDR1 MDHEN and CDR2 SYDVKM. The CDR3 is 12 amino acids. V lost 2 bases and J 11 bases, leaving 10 bases between the germline ends. CDR3 region: CASSLAGQVQYF. For the CDR3, the DNA is TGTGCCAGCAGTTTAGCGGGGCAGGTTCAGTACTTC.

This clonotype has only a few counts. V and J are TRBV10-3 and TRBJ2-5; 7 bases are shared with TRBD2. CDR1 and CDR2 from the germline V gene are ENHRY and SYGVKD. The J segment lost 3 bases and the V segment lost 4 bases, leaving 2 bases of the junction unmatched. This CDR3 is 13 amino acids long. The CDR3 reads CAISAAGEETQYF. CDR3 DNA: TGTGCCATCAGTGCGGCGGGGGAAGAGACCCAGTACTTC.

This clonotype has only a few counts. The chain is built from TRBV28 and TRBJ1-5, with no clear D. The CDR3 loop spans 15 amino acids. The V end lost 2 bases, the J end lost 1 base, and 9 bases lay between the germline ends. From germline, CDR1 is MDHEN and CDR2 SYDVKM. The CDR3 region has the DNA TGTGCCAGCAGTTTAGAGGGCCGAAGCAATCAGCCCCAGCATTTT. It encodes CASSLEGRSNQPQHF.

The sample holds a few counts of this clonotype. The rearrangement uses TRBV11-2 and TRBJ2-7; TRBD2 matches at 8 bases. The germline CDR1 and CDR2 sequences are SGHAT and FQNNGV. V dropped 6 bases and J dropped 0; count of bases not matched to a gene: 10. The CDR3 consists of 16 residues. The CDR3 sequence is CASRRTSGPSSYEQYF. CDR3 nucleotide sequence: TGTGCCAGCAGGAGAACTAGCGGTCCTTCCTCCTACGAGCAGTACTTC.

J is TRBJ1-5 and V is TRBV19; no clear D gene. Germline CDR1 and CDR2: LNHDA and SQIVND (reference sequence). Trimming stripped 8 bases from V and 4 bases from J, with 21 bases between. CDR3 length: 16 amino acids. The CDR3 sequence is CASLGGGRWPNQPQHF. CDR3 nucleotides: TGTGCCAGTCTAGGAGGTGGTCGGTGGCCGAATCAGCCCCAGCATTTT.

The V call is TRBV24-1, the J call TRBJ2-7; 8 bases agree with TRBD1. CDR1 KGHDR and CDR2 SFDVKD come from the germline V gene. Trimming removed 6 bases from V and 3 bases from J; junction bases left unmatched: 3. The CDR3 is 13 residues long. The CDR3 reads CATSSGGNYEQYF. The CDR3 DNA is TGTGCCACCAGTTCAGGGGGCAACTACGAGCAGTACTTC.

J is TRBJ1-5 and V is TRBV28; D may be TRBD1 (6 bases). CDR1 MDHEN and CDR2 SYDVKM come from the germline V gene. This CDR3 comprises 17 residues. Trimming stripped 1 base from V and 0 bases from J, with 13 bases between. In DNA form, the CDR3 reads TGTGCCAGCAGTTTATACTCTGGACAGCCTAGCAATCAGCCCCAGCATTTT. This translates into CASSLYSGQPSNQPQHF. The full variable domain, in which reference TRBV28 and TRBJ1-5 provide the parts outside the CDR3, is DVKVTQSSRYLVKRTGEKVFLECVQDMDHENMFWYRQDPGLGLRLIYFSYDVKMKEKGDIPEGYSVSREKKERFSLILESASTNQTSMYLCASSLYSGQPSNQPQHFGDGTRLSIL.

This clonotype has only a few counts. The rearrangement joins TRBV5-4 to TRBJ2-3; 7 bases fit TRBD2. Per the germline V gene, CDR1 is SGHNT and CDR2 is YYREEE (reference sequence). V dropped 4 bases and J dropped 8; count of bases not matched to a gene: 16. This CDR3 contains 16 residues. The CDR3 nucleotides are TGTGCCAGCAGCCAGATGGGGGGAGGGCCCTCGGGTACGCAGTATTTT. This encodes CASSQMGGGPSGTQYF.